Listed below are T cell receptor beta chains from one sample, sequenced in a study of beta chain features in type 1 diabetes. Only in-frame clones appear in the TCRdb table, and some are missing; sequencing was by immunoSEQ multiplex PCR. The top ten clones hold under 0.05% of a sample with 360,000 or so clones, around a fifth of them seen once. The sample comprised naive CD4+ T cells from blood. These receptor sequences come from a woman aged 18-35 years in good health. Both conserved end residues are part of each CDR3. A D gene is named only where the DNA matches it firmly. Only some rows state a clone size, as once, few, many or a class for expanded clones.

>TRBJ2-1|NA|NA|TRBV7-9
TGTGCCAGCAGCTTACCCCCCCGGGATGAGCAGTTCTTC
CASSLPPRDEQFF
>TRBJ1-2|NA|NA|TRBV5-4
TGTGCCAGCAGCTTGGGAGGGATCCGCTATGGCTACACCTTC
CASSLGGIRYGYTF
>TRBJ2-7|NA|TRBD1|TRBV7-2
TGTGCCAGTGGACAGGGGCTGGGTTACGAGCAGTACTTC
CASGQGLGYEQYF
>TRBJ1-1|NA|TRBD1|TRBV23-1
TGCGCCAGCAGTCCCGGGACAGGGCTGAACACTGAAGCTTTCTTT
CASSPGTGLNTEAFF
>TRBJ2-5|NA|TRBD2|TRBV7-3
TGTGCCAGCAGCTTAACGGCCCCGGGACTAGCAGGAGAGACCCAGTACTTC
CASSLTAPGLAGETQYF
>TRBJ2-1|NA|TRBD1|TRBV13
TGTGCCAGCAGCTTTATACAGGGGGCGTACAATGAGCAGTTCTTC
CASSFIQGAYNEQFF
>TRBJ2-4|NA|NA|TRBV2
TGTGCCAGCAGTGAAGGGGGCACCAACATTCAGTACTTC
CASSEGGTNIQYF
>TRBJ1-1|NA|TRBD1|TRBV5-4
TGTGCCAGCAGCTTGGCATTGACAGGGATGAGCAACACTGAAGCTTTCTTT
CASSLALTGMSNTEAFF
>TRBJ1-1|few|TRBD1|TRBV7-9
TGTGCCAGCAGCCAGAGGGGGCAGAACACTGAAGCTTTCTTT
CASSQRGQNTEAFF
>TRBJ1-6|NA|NA|TRBV2
TGTGCCAGCAGTGAAGCTCGACAGGCGTCACCCCTCCACTTT
CASSEARQASPLHF
>TRBJ2-3|few|NA|TRBV21-1
TGTGCCAGCAGCTCCCAGGGGGCAAGCACAGATACGCAGTATTTT
CASSSQGASTDTQYF
>TRBJ1-4|NA|NA|TRBV29-1
TGCAGCGTTGAACCGGACCTAAGGCGGGATGAAAAACTGTTTTTT
CSVEPDLRRDEKLFF
>TRBJ1-1|NA|TRBD1|TRBV2
TGTGCCAGCAGCGGGGACAGGAGGGACACTGAAGCTTTCTTT
CASSGDRRDTEAFF
>TRBJ1-2|NA|NA|TRBV4-3
TGCGCCAGCAGCCAAACAGGTATCAATGGCTACACCTTC
CASSQTGINGYTF
>TRBJ2-7|NA|NA|TRBV5-1
TGCGCCAGCAGCTTGGTTGGTACAGGTTTCTACGAGCAGTACTTC
CASSLVGTGFYEQYF
>TRBJ2-1|NA|NA|TRBV7-2
TGTGCCAGCAGCCTACGACAGGAGACTGAGCAGTTCTTC
CASSLRQETEQFF
>TRBJ2-7|NA|NA|TRBV18
TGTGCCAGCTCACTAACTCAGGGCGCCGGAGTCGACGAGCAGTACTTC
CASSLTQGAGVDEQYF
>TRBJ2-5|few|NA|TRBV15
TGTGCCACCAGCAGAGGAGGGGGGAGGGTAGAGACCCAGTACTTC
CATSRGGGRVETQYF
>TRBJ2-6|NA|TRBD1|TRBV18
TGTGCCAGCTCACCAATCATTCAGGGGGCCTTCGGGGCCAACGTCCTGACTTTC
CASSPIIQGAFGANVLTF
>TRBJ2-5|few|NA|TRBV9
TGTGCCAGCAGCGCCCAGGGCGGTCTACTCCAAGAGACCCAGTACTTC
CASSAQGGLLQETQYF
>TRBJ2-7|NA|TRBD1|TRBV30
TGTGCCTGGGAGCAGGGGACAGGTTCCTACGAGCAGTACTTC
CAWEQGTGSYEQYF
>TRBJ1-2|once|TRBD1|TRBV30
TGTGCCTGGAGTCCGGGACAGGGCACTAACTATGGCTACACCTTC
CAWSPGQGTNYGYTF
>TRBJ2-3|few|NA|TRBV7-5
TGTGCCAGAAGCTTAGCAATCAAGGAGACAGCCCCCACAGATACGCAGTATTTT
CARSLAIKETAPTDTQYF
>TRBJ2-1|few|NA|TRBV9
TGTGCCAGCAGCGCTTGGAGTGAGCAGTTCTTC
CASSAWSEQFF
>TRBJ2-7|few|NA|TRBV7-9
TGTGCCAGCACCCCGCAGAGCGCCTACGAGCAGTACTTC
CASTPQSAYEQYF
>TRBJ2-6|NA|TRBD2|TRBV4-1
TGCGCCAGCAGCCACATCGCGGGGGGCCTTCCTGGGGCCAACGTCCTGACTTTC
CASSHIAGGLPGANVLTF
>TRBJ1-5|few|TRBD1|TRBV30
TGTGCCTGGAGTGAAAGAAGATCAGGGGGGAGCAATCAGCCCCAGCATTTT
CAWSERRSGGSNQPQHF
>TRBJ2-3|few|TRBD1|TRBV7-6
TGTGCCAGCAGCTTAGTTGCTAACAGGGGGCGTTCGGCAGATACGCAGTATTTT
CASSLVANRGRSADTQYF
>TRBJ1-1|few|NA|TRBV6-4
TGTGCCAGCAGGCAGGGTGTGAACACTGAAGCTTTCTTT
CASRQGVNTEAFF
>TRBJ1-2|NA|TRBD1|TRBV7-8
TGTGCCAGCAGCACATCCGGGACAGGGAACTATGGCTACACCTTC
CASSTSGTGNYGYTF